The TCR beta chain described here comes from a study of T cell repertoires in cytomegalovirus infection. Study as a whole: Both CMV infection and a matching HLA type were indicated by public TCR beta signatures. General observations from the study: The study found HLA-C-restricted CMV-specific TCR beta clonotypes dominating the ex vivo response.

TCRdb processed the reads anew with MiXCR; each CDR3 protein has one entry. The data hold about 740,000 distinct CDR3 sequences, with under 40% observed a single time. This clonotype was seen at least ten times. The antigen is undetermined. The sequence came from a human donor in good health (CMV status not recorded). Some clones in this sample may be carry-over from other donors' samples. Sequenced material: PBMCs.

The CDR3 here is CASSSPVLAGANNEQFF. CDR3 in DNA: TGTGCCAGCAGCTCCCCCGTCCTAGCGGGAGCTAATAATGAGCAGTTCTTC. J is TRBJ2-1 and V is TRBV7-2, with 10 bases fitting TRBD2. V trimming: 4 bases; J trimming: 7 bases; junction bases outside the gene matches: 13. Germline V gene lookup returns CDR1 SGHTA and CDR2 FQGNSA. The CDR3 runs to 17 residues.